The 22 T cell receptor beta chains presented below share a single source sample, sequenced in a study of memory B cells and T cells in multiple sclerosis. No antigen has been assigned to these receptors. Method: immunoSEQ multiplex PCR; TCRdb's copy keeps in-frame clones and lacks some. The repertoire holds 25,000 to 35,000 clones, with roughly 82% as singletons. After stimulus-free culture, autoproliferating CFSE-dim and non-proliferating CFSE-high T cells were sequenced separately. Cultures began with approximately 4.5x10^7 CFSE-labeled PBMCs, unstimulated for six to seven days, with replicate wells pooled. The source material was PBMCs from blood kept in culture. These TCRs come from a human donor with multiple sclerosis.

Here the CDR3 DNA reads TGTGCCAGCAGCGTAGCGGAAGGGCGGCAGACGCAGTATTTT. Its protein is CASSVAEGRQTQYF. The chain carries TRBV9 and TRBJ2-3; D not certain. The CDR3 has 14 residues. In germline, CDR1 is SGDLS, CDR2 YYNGEE. The V and J ends lost 0 bases and 9 bases respectively, with 14 bases between them.

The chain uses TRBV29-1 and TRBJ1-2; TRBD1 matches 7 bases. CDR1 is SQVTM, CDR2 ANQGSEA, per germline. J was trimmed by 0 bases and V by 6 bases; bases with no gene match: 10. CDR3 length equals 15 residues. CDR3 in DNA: TGCAGCGTACGAGGGGGACAGATAACTAACTATGGCTACACCTTC. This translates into CSVRGGQITNYGYTF.

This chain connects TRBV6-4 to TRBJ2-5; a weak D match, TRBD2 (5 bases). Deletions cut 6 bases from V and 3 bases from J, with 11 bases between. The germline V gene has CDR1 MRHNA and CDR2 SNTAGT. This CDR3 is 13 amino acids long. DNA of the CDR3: TGTGCCAGCAGCGCCAGCGGTGAAGAGACCCAGTACTTC. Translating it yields CASSASGEETQYF.

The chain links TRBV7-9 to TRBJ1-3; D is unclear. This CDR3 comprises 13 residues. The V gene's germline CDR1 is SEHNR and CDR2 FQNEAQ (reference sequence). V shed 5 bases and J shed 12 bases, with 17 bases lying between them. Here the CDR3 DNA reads TGTGCCAGCAGCCTCCCCGGCCATCGTCACATATATTTT. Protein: CASSLPGHRHIYF.

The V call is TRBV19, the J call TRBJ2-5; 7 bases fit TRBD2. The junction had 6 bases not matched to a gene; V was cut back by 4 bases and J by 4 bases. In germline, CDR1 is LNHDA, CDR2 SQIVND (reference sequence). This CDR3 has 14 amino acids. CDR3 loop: CASSREGRGETQYF. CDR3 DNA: TGTGCCAGTAGTAGGGAGGGGAGGGGAGAGACCCAGTACTTC.

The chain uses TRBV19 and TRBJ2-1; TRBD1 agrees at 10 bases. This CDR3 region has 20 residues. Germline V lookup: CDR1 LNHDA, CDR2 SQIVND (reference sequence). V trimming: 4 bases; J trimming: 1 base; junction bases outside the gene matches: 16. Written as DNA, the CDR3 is TGTGCCAGTAGTAACCGGGACAGGGGTCGGCTAGCTAGTTCCTACAATGAGCAGTTCTTC. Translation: CASSNRDRGRLASSYNEQFF.

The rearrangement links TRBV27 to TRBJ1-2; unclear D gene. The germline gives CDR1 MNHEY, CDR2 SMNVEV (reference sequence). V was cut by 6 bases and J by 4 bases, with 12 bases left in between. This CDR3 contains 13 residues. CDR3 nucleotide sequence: TGTGCCAGCAGGGTCAATGTTGGCTATGGCTACACCTTC. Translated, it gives CASRVNVGYGYTF.

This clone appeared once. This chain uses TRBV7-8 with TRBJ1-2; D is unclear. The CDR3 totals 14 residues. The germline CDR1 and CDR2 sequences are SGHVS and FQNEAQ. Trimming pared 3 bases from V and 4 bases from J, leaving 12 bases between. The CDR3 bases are TGTGCCAGCAGCTTCGGCCCCCTTGTCTATGGCTACACCTTC. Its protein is CASSFGPLVYGYTF.

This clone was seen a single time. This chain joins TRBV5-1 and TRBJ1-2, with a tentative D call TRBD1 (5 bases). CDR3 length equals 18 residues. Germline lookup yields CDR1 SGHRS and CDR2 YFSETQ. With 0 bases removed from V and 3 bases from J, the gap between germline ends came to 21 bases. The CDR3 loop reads CASSLEATGPIPDYGYTF. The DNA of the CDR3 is TGCGCCAGCAGCTTGGAAGCCACAGGTCCAATCCCCGACTATGGCTACACCTTC.

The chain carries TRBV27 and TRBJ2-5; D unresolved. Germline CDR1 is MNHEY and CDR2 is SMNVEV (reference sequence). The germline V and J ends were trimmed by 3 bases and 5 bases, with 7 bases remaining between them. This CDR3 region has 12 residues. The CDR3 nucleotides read TGTGCCAGCAGTTTCGCCGGGGAGACCCAGTACTTC. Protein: CASSFAGETQYF.

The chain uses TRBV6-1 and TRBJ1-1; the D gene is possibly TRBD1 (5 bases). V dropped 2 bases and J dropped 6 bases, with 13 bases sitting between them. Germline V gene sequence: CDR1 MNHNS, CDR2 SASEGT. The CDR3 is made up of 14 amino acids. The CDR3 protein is CASSESWGRAEAFF. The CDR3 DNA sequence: TGTGCCAGCAGTGAATCGTGGGGACGGGCTGAAGCTTTCTTT.

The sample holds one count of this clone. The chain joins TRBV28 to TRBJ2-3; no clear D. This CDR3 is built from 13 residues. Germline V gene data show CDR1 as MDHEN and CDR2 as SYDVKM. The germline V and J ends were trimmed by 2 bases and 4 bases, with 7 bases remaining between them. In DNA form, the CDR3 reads TGTGCCAGCAGTTTAAGGGCTGCAGATACGCAGTATTTT. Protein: CASSLRAADTQYF.

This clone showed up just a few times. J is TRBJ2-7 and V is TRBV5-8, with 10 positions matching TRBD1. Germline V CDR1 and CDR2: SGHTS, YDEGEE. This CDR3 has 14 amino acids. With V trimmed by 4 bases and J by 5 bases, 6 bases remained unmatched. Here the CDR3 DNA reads TGTGCCAGCAGCCTGGGACAGGGGCTGCACGAGCAGTACTTC. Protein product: CASSLGQGLHEQYF.

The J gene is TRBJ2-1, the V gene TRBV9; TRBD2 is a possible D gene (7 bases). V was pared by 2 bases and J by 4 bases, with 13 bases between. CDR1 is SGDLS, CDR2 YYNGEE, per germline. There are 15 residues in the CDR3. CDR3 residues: CASSVGGTFYNEQFF. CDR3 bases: TGTGCCAGCAGCGTGGGGGGGACATTTTACAATGAGCAGTTCTTC.

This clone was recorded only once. The CDR3 loop is CASSQQTGAASSTDTQYF. CDR3 DNA: TGCGCCAGCAGCCAACAAACCGGAGCCGCCTCTAGCACAGATACGCAGTATTTT. The V and J genes are TRBV4-1 and TRBJ2-3; no clear D. Germline CDR1 and CDR2: MGHRA and YSYEKL. V was cut by 2 bases and J by 0 bases, with 18 bases left in between. This CDR3 region has 18 residues.

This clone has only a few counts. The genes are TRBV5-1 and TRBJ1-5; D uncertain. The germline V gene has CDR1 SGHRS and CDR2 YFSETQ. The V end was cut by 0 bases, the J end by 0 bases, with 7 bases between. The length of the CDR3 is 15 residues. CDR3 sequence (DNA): TGCGCCAGCAGCTTGGGAGGAGATAGCAATCAGCCCCAGCATTTT. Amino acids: CASSLGGDSNQPQHF. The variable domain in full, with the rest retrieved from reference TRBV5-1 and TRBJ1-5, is KAGVTQTPRYLIKTRGQQVTLSCSPISGHRSVSWYQQTPGQGLQFLFEYFSETQRNKGNFPGRFSGRQFSNSRSEMNVSTLELGDSALYLCASSLGGDSNQPQHFGDGTRLSIL.

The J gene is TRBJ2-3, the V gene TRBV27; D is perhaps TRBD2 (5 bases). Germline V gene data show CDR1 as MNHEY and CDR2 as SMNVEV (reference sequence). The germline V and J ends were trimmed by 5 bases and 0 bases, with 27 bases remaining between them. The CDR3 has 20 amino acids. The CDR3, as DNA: TGTGCCAGCAGTGTCCGGTCCCACCCTCAACTAGGCATTAGCACAGATACGCAGTATTTT. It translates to CASSVRSHPQLGISTDTQYF.

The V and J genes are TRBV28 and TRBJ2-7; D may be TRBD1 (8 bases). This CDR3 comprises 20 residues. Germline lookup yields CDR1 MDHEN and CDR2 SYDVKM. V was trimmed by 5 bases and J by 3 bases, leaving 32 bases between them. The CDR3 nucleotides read TGTGCCAGCAGTGACGCAGGACAGGGAGGGGGTCATTACTACTACTACGAGCAGTACTTC. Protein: CASSDAGQGGGHYYYYEQYF.

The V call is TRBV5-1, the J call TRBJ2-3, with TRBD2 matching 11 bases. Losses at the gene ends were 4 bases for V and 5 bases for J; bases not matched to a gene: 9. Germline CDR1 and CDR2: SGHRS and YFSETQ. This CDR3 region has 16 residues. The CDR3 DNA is TGCGCCAGCAGCCAGACTAGCGGGAAGGTTATAGATACGCAGTATTTT. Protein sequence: CASSQTSGKVIDTQYF.

CDR3 coding DNA: TGTGCCAGCAGTGAAGGATGGGTAGGTCTCTACGAGCAGTACTTC. This codes for CASSEGWVGLYEQYF. This chain connects TRBV6-1 to TRBJ2-5; D gene ambiguous. The J call may be in error: the DNA end matches TRBJ2-7 better. There are 15 residues in the CDR3. CDR1 is MNHNS and CDR2 is SASEGT in the germline V gene.

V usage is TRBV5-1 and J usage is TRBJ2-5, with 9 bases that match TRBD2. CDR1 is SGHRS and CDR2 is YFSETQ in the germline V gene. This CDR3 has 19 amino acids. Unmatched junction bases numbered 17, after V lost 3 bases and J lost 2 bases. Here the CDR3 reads CASSWGLASARASQETQYF. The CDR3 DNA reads TGCGCCAGCAGCTGGGGACTAGCCTCAGCCCGGGCCAGTCAAGAGACCCAGTACTTC.

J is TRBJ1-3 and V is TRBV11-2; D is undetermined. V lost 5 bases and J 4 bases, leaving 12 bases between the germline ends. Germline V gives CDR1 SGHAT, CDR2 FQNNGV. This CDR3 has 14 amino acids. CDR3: CASSRGSKGNTIYF. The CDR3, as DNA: TGTGCCAGCAGCCGAGGAAGCAAGGGAAACACCATATATTTT.